The 3 T cell receptor beta chains given below trace back to one sample, sequenced in a study of patients and donors after allogeneic stem cell transplantation (TCRdb year 2020). Library creation used RT-PCR. TCRdb names NextSeq 550 as the instrument used. The public sequencing data were trimmed at Q25 with fastp and processed into clonotypes with MiXCR by TCRdb, which kept only in-frame beta chains. Identical CDR3 proteins give one entry, which carries the most common genes and DNA. The sample table shows about a million distinct CDR3 sequences, and under 20% are seen once. About 6% of the sample belongs to the ten largest clones. The specimen was blood, either unsorted or a sorted T cell fraction (not recorded which). The receptors were gathered from a human donor who was either an allogeneic HSCT recipient or a stem cell or donor lymphocyte infusion donor (not recorded which). It is not recorded whose cells these are; they may come from a transplant donor.

This clonotype was detected only a few times. The chain has TRBV27 and TRBJ1-2; TRBD1 aligns across 10 bases. Germline assignment: CDR1 MNHEY and CDR2 SMNVEV (reference sequence). After removal of 5 bases from V and 2 bases from J, the junction contained 8 bases not matched to a gene. The CDR3 runs to 16 residues. The CDR3 DNA is TGTGCCAGCAGTGAGGACCCGGACAGGGGGAACTATGGCTACACCTTC. Amino acids: CASSEDPDRGNYGYTF.

The J gene is TRBJ2-1, the V gene TRBV18; D assignment may be TRBD1 or TRBD2 (5 bases each). Germline CDR1 reads KGHSH; CDR2 reads LQKENI. With 3 bases removed from V and 8 bases from J, the gap between germline ends came to 11 bases. The CDR3 sequence is 13 residues long. The CDR3 DNA follows: TGTGCCAGCTCACCGGAAGTGGGGGATGAGCAGTTCTTC. It codes for CASSPEVGDEQFF.

This chain uses TRBV12-3 or TRBV12-4 with TRBJ1-5; TRBD1 might be the D (5 bases). Trimming left V 10 bases short and J 9 bases short, with 13 bases between. The CDR3 is made up of 11 amino acids. The CDR3 spells CATGPGTPQHF. In DNA, the CDR3 is TGTGCCACCGGTCCGGGGACGCCCCAGCATTTT.